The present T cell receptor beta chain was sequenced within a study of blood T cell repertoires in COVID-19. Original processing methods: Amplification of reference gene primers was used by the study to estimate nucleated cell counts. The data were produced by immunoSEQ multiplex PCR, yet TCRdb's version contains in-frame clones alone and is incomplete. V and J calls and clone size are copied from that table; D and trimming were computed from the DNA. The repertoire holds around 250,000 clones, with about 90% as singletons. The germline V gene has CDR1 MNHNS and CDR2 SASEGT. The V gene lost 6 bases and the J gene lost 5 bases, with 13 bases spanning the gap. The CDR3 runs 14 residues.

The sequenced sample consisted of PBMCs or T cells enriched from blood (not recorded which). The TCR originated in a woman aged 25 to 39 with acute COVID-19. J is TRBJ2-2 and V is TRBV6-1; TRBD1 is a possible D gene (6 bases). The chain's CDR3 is CASSLDRTTGELFF. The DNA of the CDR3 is TGTGCCAGCAGCCTAGACAGGACTACCGGGGAGCTGTTTTTT.